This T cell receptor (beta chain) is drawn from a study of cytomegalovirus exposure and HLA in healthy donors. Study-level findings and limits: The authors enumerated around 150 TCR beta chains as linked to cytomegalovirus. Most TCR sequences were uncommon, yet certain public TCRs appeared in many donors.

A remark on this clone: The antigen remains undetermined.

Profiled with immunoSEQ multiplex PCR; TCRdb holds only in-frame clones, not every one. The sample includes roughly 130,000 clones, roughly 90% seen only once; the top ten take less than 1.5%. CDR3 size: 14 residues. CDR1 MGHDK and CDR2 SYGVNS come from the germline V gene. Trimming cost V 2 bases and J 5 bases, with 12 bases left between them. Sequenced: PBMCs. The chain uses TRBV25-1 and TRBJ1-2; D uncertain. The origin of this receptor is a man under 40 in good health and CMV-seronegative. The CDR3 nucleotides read TGTGCCAGCAGTGAAGGGTTCGCGGGATATGGCTACACCTTC. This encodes CASSEGFAGYGYTF.